This is a list of T cell receptor beta chains from one sample in a study of blood T cell repertoires in COVID-19. Produced via immunoSEQ multiplex PCR; TCRdb's table is partial and in-frame only. The table has 470,000 or so clones, 80% to 90% seen once. The sample comprised peripheral blood. The origin of the receptors is a human donor in a cohort sampled during active COVID-19. Both conserved end residues are part of each CDR3. D genes are given only for firm matches. A row's size may be missing; if present it is once, few, many or a size class.

d_call | j_call | v_call | clone_size | cdr3_nt | cdr3_aa
. | TRBJ1-2 | TRBV15 | once | TGTGCCACCAGCAGAGATTTGTCGGGAATAGGTGGCTACACCTTC | CATSRDLSGIGGYTF
. | TRBJ2-3 | TRBV5-1 | once | TGCGCCAGCAGACCGAGGGTAACAACGAATACGCAGTATTTT | CASRPRVTTNTQYF
. | TRBJ2-6 | TRBV7-9 | . | TGTGCCAGCAGCCGAGAGGAAACCAACGTCCTGACTTTC | CASSREETNVLTF
. | TRBJ1-1 | TRBV30 | . | TGTGCCTGGAGTGTACGAGGTGTATGGACTGAAGCTTTCTTT | CAWSVRGVWTEAFF
. | TRBJ1-1 | TRBV28 | . | TGTGCCAGCAGTTTAGGGGGGGGGTTTGAAGCTTTCTTT | CASSLGGGFEAFF
TRBD2 | TRBJ2-3 | TRBV2 | . | TGTGCCAGCAGGTGGGGGACTAGCGGGAGCACAGATACGCAGTATTTT | CASRWGTSGSTDTQYF
TRBD1 | TRBJ1-1 | TRBV12-3/TRBV12-4 | . | TGTGCCAGCAGTTTGACAGGGATCACTGAAGCTTTCTTT | CASSLTGITEAFF
TRBD2 | TRBJ2-1 | TRBV15 | few | TGTGCCACCAGCAGAGGTAGCGGGAGTTGGAATGAGCAGTTCTTC | CATSRGSGSWNEQFF
TRBD1 | TRBJ1-5 | TRBV19 | . | TGTGCCAGTAGTAAAATTCCCGGGACAGGCAATCAGCCCCAGCATTTT | CASSKIPGTGNQPQHF
TRBD2 | TRBJ2-1 | TRBV15 | . | TGTGCCACCAGCAGAGATATCTTTATCTTAGCGGGGGGGTCCTACAATGAGCAGTTCTTC | CATSRDIFILAGGSYNEQFF
. | TRBJ1-2 | TRBV7-8 | . | TGTGCCAGCAGCTTCTCCGATAGGGAGAGGATTGGCTACACCTTC | CASSFSDRERIGYTF
. | TRBJ1-2 | TRBV7-8 | . | TGTGCCAGCAGCTTAGCGGGACAAAGAGCTAACTATGGCTACACCTTC | CASSLAGQRANYGYTF
TRBD2 | TRBJ2-2 | TRBV7-9 | . | TGTGCCAGCACCCTGACTAGCCCCTACACCGGGGAGCTGTTTTTT | CASTLTSPYTGELFF
. | TRBJ1-1 | TRBV30 | . | TGTGCCTGGAGGAGCCCAGGGCGCACTGAAGCTTTCTTT | CAWRSPGRTEAFF